These 17 T cell receptor beta chains came from one sample sequenced in a study of blood T cell repertoires in COVID-19. Some clones are missing from TCRdb's copy, which holds only in-frame ones; the method was immunoSEQ multiplex PCR. In the table there are about 300,000 clones, roughly nine tenths of which are singletons. Sequencing was carried out using peripheral blood. These receptors were collected from a man aged 18 to 30 who had recovered from COVID-19.

The gene calls are TRBV25-1 and TRBJ2-1; TRBD1 aligns across 10 bases. V trimming: 6 bases; J trimming: 7 bases; junction bases outside the gene matches: 6. CDR3 length: 14 amino acids. Germline CDR1 reads MGHDK; CDR2 reads SYGVNS. CDR3 in amino acids: CASSLGTGENEQFF. CDR3 DNA sequence: TGTGCCAGCAGCCTCGGGACAGGGGAAAATGAGCAGTTCTTC.

The chain has TRBV6-5 and TRBJ1-2, with 7 nucleotides matching TRBD1. Germline-derived CDR1 and CDR2 are MNHEY and SVGAGI. The ends lost 4 bases at V and 6 bases at J; junction bases unmatched: 8. The CDR3 runs 14 residues. CDR3 DNA sequence: TGTGCCAGCAGTTCCGACGACAGGGAGGATGGCTACACCTTC. Protein product: CASSSDDREDGYTF.

This clone was observed a few times. The chain couples TRBV11-2 to TRBJ2-2; TRBD1 aligns across 8 bases. The CDR3 contains 14 residues. Germline CDR1 SGHAT, CDR2 FQNNGV. J was trimmed by 4 bases and V by 3 bases; bases with no gene match: 1. The CDR3 here is CASSLDRVTGELFF. The DNA of the CDR3 is TGTGCCAGCAGCTTGGACAGGGTCACCGGGGAGCTGTTTTTT.

The chain couples TRBV5-6 to TRBJ2-7; tentatively, D is TRBD1 (5 bases). V lost 5 bases to trimming and J lost 2 bases, with 11 bases between them. Germline V gene sequence: CDR1 SGHDT, CDR2 YYEEEE. The CDR3 runs to 13 residues. The CDR3: CASSGAATYEQYF. The CDR3 bases are TGTGCCAGCAGTGGGGCGGCTACCTACGAGCAGTACTTC.

This rearrangement joins TRBV6-5 to TRBJ2-3; no clear D. This CDR3 region has 13 residues. Between the trimmed V and J ends, which lost 6 bases and 3 bases, there was a span of 10 bases. Germline lookup yields CDR1 MNHEY and CDR2 SVGAGI. The CDR3 coding sequence is TGTGCCAGCAGCTTTATGAGTACAGATACGCAGTATTTT. Amino acid sequence: CASSFMSTDTQYF.

This clone was detected once. The chain combines TRBV27 with TRBJ1-1; 12 positions agree with TRBD1. Losses at the gene ends were 5 bases for V and 5 bases for J; bases not matched to a gene: 6. The CDR3 spans 15 residues. Germline V gene lookup returns CDR1 MNHEY and CDR2 SMNVEV (reference sequence). The chain's CDR3 is CASSPGTGGETEAFF. In DNA form, the CDR3 reads TGTGCCAGCAGTCCCGGGACAGGGGGCGAGACTGAAGCTTTCTTT.

The DNA of the CDR3 is TGTGCCAGCAGTTACTCCCGGACAGGGGCTCCTCGTGAAGCTTTCTTT. Encoded protein: CASSYSRTGAPREAFF. The chain is built from TRBV6-2 or TRBV6-3 and TRBJ1-1; TRBD1 matches at 9 bases. The CDR3 spans 16 residues. Germline V gene data show CDR1 as MNHEY and CDR2 as SVGEGT. Unmatched junction bases numbered 9, after V lost 0 bases and J lost 7 bases.

The V gene is TRBV6-5, the J gene TRBJ2-3, with 7 bases that match TRBD1. Germline assignment: CDR1 MNHEY and CDR2 SVGAGI. CDR3 length equals 15 residues. J was trimmed by 2 bases and V by 7 bases; bases with no gene match: 9. The CDR3 DNA follows: TGTGCCAGCACTGCAGGGGGTTTCTTCACAGATACGCAGTATTTT. Its protein is CASTAGGFFTDTQYF.

This chain's CDR3 is CASSFYSSYNEQFF. CDR3 bases: TGTGCCAGCAGTTTCTATAGCTCCTACAATGAGCAGTTCTTC. The V gene is TRBV27, the J gene TRBJ2-1, with D hard to call. Germline loops: CDR1 MNHEY, CDR2 SMNVEV (reference sequence). This CDR3 comprises 14 residues. Trimming stripped 3 bases from V and 0 bases from J, with 6 bases between.

The chain recombines TRBV20-1 with TRBJ2-1; perhaps TRBD2 as D (5 bases). Germline CDR1 is DFQATT and CDR2 is SNEGSKA (reference sequence). This CDR3 is 13 amino acids long. V was cut by 3 bases and J by 4 bases, with 10 bases left in between. The CDR3 nucleotides are TGCAGTGCTAGTTTGGCGGGTTACAATGAGCAGTTCTTC. It encodes CSASLAGYNEQFF.

The rearrangement links TRBV27 to TRBJ1-1; D is ambiguous. The CDR3 is 13 amino acids. Trimming shortened V by 6 bases and J by 6 bases, and 14 bases separated the two germline ends. The germline gives CDR1 MNHEY, CDR2 SMNVEV (reference sequence). CDR3 coding DNA: TGTGCCAGCAGCCCAAATGGGCCTTCTGAAGCTTTCTTT. Its translation is CASSPNGPSEAFF.

This sequence joins TRBV28 and TRBJ1-2, with unresolved D. V lost 2 bases and J lost 8, with 15 bases in between. The CDR3 contains 14 residues. Germline lookup yields CDR1 MDHEN and CDR2 SYDVKM. The CDR3 sequence: CASSLRAGLKGYTF. CDR3 bases: TGTGCCAGCAGTTTACGGGCAGGACTGAAGGGCTACACCTTC.

V usage is TRBV5-1 and J usage is TRBJ1-3, with 11 bases that match TRBD1. V trimming: 3 bases; J trimming: 3 bases; junction bases outside the gene matches: 5. The germline CDR1 and CDR2 sequences are SGHRS and YFSETQ. This CDR3 has 16 residues. The CDR3: CASSYQDRGHGNTIYF. The CDR3, as DNA: TGCGCCAGCAGCTATCAGGACAGGGGGCATGGAAACACCATATATTTT.

The chain joins TRBV27 to TRBJ1-2; possible D gene TRBD1, 6 bases. Trimming took 8 bases from V and 3 from J, leaving 22 bases between them. Germline V CDR1 and CDR2: MNHEY, SMNVEV (reference sequence). CDR3 size: 16 residues. For the CDR3, the DNA is TGTGCCAGCGGAAGTATCAGGACAGCGAGGGACTATGGCTACACCTTC. It is translated as CASGSIRTARDYGYTF.

The V call is TRBV12-3 or TRBV12-4, the J call TRBJ1-4; no clear D. V lost 6 bases, J lost 8 bases, and 13 bases lay in between. The length of the CDR3 is 13 residues. In DNA form, the CDR3 reads TGTGCCAGCAGGAGGGAACAACGAGAAAAACTGTTTTTT. The encoded protein is CASRREQREKLFF.

The rearrangement links TRBV7-9 to TRBJ2-3; 14 positions agree with TRBD2. This CDR3 comprises 14 residues. From germline, CDR1 is SEHNR and CDR2 FQNEAQ (reference sequence). V shed 5 bases, J shed 6 bases, and the junction held 1 base outside the gene matches. DNA of the CDR3: TGTGCCAGCAGCCGGACTAGCGGGGGGGATACGCAGTATTTT. This encodes CASSRTSGGDTQYF.

This clone has a single count. The V call is TRBV6-6, the J call TRBJ1-4; TRBD1 aligns across 10 bases. With V trimmed by 6 bases and J by 8 bases, 9 bases remained unmatched. The CDR3 is 15 residues long. Germline V gene sequence: CDR1 MNHNY, CDR2 SVGAGI (reference sequence). In DNA form, the CDR3 reads TGTGCCAGCAGCCGGAGACAGGGGGCAGCCGAAAAACTGTTTTTT. This sequence encodes CASSRRQGAAEKLFF.